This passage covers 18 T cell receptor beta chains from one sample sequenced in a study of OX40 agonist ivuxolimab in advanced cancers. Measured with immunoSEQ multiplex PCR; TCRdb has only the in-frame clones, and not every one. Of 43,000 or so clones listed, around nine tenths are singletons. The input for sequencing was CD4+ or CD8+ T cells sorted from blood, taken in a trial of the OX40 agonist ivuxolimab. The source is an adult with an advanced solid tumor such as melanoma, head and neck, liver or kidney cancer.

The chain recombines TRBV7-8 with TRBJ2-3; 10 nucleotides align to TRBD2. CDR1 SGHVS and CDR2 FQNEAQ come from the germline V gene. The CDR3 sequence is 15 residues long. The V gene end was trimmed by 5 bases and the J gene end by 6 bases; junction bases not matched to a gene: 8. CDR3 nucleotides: TGTGCCAGCAGCCGGCGGACTAGCGGAGGGGATACGCAGTATTTT. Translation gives CASSRRTSGGDTQYF.

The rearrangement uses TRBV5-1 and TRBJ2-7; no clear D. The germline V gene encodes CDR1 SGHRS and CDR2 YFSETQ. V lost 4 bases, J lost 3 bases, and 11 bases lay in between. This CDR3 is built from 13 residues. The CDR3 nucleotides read TGCGCCAGCAGCCGTTCCGACGGCTACGAGCAGTACTTC. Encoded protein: CASSRSDGYEQYF. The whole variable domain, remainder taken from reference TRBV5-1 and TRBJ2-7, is KAGVTQTPRYLIKTRGQQVTLSCSPISGHRSVSWYQQTPGQGLQFLFEYFSETQRNKGNFPGRFSGRQFSNSRSEMNVSTLELGDSALYLCASSRSDGYEQYFGPGTRLTVT.

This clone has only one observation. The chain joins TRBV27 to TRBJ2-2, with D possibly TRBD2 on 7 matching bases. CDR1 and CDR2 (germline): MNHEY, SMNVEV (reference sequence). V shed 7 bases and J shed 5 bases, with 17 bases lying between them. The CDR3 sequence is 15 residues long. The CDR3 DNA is TGTGCCAGCATCCTAGGGGGGAGGGAAACCGGGGAGCTGTTTTTT. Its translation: CASILGGRETGELFF.

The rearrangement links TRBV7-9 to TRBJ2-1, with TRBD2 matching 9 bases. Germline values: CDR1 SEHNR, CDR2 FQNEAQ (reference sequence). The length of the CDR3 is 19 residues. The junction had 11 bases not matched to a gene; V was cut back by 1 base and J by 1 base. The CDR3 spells CASSLVLGGRGRSYNEQFF. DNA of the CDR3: TGTGCCAGCAGCTTAGTATTAGGCGGGAGGGGGAGGTCCTACAATGAGCAGTTCTTC. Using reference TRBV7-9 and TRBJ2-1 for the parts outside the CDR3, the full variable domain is DTGVSQNPRHKITKRGQNVTFRCDPISEHNRLYWYRQTLGQGPEFLTYFQNEAQLEKSRLLSDRFSAERPKGSFSTLEIQRTEQGDSAMYLCASSLVLGGRGRSYNEQFFGPGTRLTVL.

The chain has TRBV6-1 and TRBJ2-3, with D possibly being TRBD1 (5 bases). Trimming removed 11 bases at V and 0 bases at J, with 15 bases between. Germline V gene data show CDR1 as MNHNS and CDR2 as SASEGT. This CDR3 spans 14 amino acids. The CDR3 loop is CALQRQSSTDTQYF. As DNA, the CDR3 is TGTGCCCTACAACGACAGAGTAGCACAGATACGCAGTATTTT.

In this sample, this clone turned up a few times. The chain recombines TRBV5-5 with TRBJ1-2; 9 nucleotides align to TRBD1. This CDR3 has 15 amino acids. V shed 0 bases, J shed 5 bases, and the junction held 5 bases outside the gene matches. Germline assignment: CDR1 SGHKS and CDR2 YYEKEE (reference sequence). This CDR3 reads CASSLGPGQGYGYTF. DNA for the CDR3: TGTGCCAGCAGCTTGGGACCGGGACAGGGTTATGGCTACACCTTC.

CDR3 bases: TGTGCCGAGGGGGAATCCTACACCTTC. It specifies CAEGESYTF. The rearrangement joins TRBV30 to TRBJ1-2, with D perhaps TRBD1 (6 bases). This CDR3 is 9 amino acids long. The V and J ends lost 8 bases and 10 bases respectively, with 11 bases between them. The V gene's germline CDR1 is GTSNPN and CDR2 SVGIG (reference sequence).

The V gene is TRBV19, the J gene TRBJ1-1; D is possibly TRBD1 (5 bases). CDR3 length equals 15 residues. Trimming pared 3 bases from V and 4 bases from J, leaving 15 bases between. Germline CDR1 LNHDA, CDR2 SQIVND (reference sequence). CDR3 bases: TGTGCCAGTAGTATGGGACTTGGGTGGAGCACTGAAGCTTTCTTT. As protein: CASSMGLGWSTEAFF.

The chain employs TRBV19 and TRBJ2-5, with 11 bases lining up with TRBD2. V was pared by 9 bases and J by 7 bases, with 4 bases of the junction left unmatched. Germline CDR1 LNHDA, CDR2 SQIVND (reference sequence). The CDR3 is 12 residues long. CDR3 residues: CASGLAGVTQYF. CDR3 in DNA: TGTGCCAGCGGACTAGCGGGCGTGACCCAGTACTTC.

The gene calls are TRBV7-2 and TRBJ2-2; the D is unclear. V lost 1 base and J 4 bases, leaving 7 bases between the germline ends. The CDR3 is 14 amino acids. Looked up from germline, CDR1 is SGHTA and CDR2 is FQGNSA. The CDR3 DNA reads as TGTGCCAGCAGCTTAGATTGGGTCACCGGGGAGCTGTTTTTT. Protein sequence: CASSLDWVTGELFF.

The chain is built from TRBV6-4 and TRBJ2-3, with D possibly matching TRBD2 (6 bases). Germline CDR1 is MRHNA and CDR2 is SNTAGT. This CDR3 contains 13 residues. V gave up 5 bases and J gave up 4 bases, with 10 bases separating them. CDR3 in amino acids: CASSFSGSDTQYF. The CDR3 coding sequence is TGTGCCAGCAGTTTTAGCGGATCAGATACGCAGTATTTT.

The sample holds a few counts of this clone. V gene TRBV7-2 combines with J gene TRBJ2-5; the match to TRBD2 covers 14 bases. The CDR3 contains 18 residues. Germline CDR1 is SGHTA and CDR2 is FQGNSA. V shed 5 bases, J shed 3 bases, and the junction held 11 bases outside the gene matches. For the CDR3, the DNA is TGTGCCAGCAGCGAGAATACCGGGACTAGCGGGAGAAAAGAGACCCAGTACTTC. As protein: CASSENTGTSGRKETQYF.

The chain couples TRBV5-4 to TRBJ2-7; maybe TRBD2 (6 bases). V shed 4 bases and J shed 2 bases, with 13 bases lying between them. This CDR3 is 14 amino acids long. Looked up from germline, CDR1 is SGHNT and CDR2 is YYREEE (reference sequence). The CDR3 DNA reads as TGTGCCAGCAGCAAGCCCGGGACTCCCTACGAGCAGTACTTC. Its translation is CASSKPGTPYEQYF.

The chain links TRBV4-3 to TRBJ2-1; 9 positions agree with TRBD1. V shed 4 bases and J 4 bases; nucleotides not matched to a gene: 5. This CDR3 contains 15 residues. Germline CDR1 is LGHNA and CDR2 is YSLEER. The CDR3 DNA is TGCGCCAGCAGCCGGTGGGACAGGGAATACAATGAGCAGTTCTTC. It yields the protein CASSRWDREYNEQFF.

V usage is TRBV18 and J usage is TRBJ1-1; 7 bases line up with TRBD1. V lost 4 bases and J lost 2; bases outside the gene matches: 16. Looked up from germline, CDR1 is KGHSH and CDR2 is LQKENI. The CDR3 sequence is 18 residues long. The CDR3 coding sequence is TGTGCCAGCTCACTTTCATCCATTAACAGGGGAGCTAACACTGAAGCTTTCTTT. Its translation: CASSLSSINRGANTEAFF.

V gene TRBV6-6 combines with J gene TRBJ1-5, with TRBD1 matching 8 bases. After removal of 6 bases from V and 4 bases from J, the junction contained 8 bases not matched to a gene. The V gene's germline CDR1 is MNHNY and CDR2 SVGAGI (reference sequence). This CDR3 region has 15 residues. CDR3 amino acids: CASSLPTGVNQPQHF. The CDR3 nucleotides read TGTGCCAGCAGCTTGCCGACAGGGGTTAATCAGCCCCAGCATTTT.

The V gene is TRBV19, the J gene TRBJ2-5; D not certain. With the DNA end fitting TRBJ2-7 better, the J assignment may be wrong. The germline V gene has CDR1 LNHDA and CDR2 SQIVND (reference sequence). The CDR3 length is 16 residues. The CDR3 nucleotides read TGTGCCAGTAGTATAGATTTTGGCAGGAGCTCCTACGAGCAGTACTTC. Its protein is CASSIDFGRSSYEQYF.

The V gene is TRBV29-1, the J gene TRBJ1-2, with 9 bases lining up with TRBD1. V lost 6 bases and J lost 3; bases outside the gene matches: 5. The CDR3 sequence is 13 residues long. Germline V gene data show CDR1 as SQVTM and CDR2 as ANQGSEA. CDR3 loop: CSVGDRVDYGYTF. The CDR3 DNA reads TGCAGCGTCGGGGACAGGGTGGACTATGGCTACACCTTC.